Described below is a single T cell receptor beta chain sequence and its context. Its cognate antigen is unknown. This sample is part of a study of T cell responses to AZD1222 COVID-19 vaccine. Profiling relied on immunoSEQ multiplex PCR, and the TCRdb table lists in-frame clones only, not all of them. The sample lists 130,000 to 150,000 clones; about 92% were seen once. CDR1 and CDR2 (germline): SQVTM, ANQGSEA. The length of the CDR3 is 13 residues. The ends were cut back, 5 bases at V and 2 bases at J, with 9 bases in the middle. The study, taken as a whole, reports: Nearly half of unique spike-specific TCRs reportedly avoided B.1.351 and B.1.1.7 mutated regions. Dominant at 160-218 and 743-854, vaccine-associated CD4 TCRs also spanned spike.

This chain uses TRBV29-1 with TRBJ1-4; a possible D gene is TRBD1 (5 bases). The sample was peripheral blood, taken after recovery from COVID-19. The receptor was derived from an adult who had recovered from COVID-19. In nucleotides, the CDR3 is TGCAGCGTTTCAGGGTTGACTAATGAAAAACTGTTTTTT. It translates to CSVSGLTNEKLFF.